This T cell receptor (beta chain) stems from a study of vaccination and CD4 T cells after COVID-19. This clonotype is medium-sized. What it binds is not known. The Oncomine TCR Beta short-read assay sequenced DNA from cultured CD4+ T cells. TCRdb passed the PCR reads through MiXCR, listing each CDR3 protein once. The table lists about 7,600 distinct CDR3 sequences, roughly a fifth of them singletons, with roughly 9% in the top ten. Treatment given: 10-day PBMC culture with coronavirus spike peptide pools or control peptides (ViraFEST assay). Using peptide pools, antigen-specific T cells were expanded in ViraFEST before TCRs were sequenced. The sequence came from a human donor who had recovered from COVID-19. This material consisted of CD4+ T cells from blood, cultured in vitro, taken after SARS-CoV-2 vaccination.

The CDR3 DNA reads as TGTGCCAGCAGACCGGACGGGTACAATGAGCAGTTCTTC. Protein: CASRPDGYNEQFF. This chain joins TRBV7-9 and TRBJ2-1, with no clear D. CDR3 size: 13 residues. V was cut by 6 bases and J by 4 bases, with 10 bases left in between. Germline CDR1 SEHNR, CDR2 FQNEAQ (reference sequence).